What follows is one T cell receptor (beta chain) and its context. Its specificity is unknown. This sample was taken from a study of OX40 agonist ivuxolimab in advanced cancers. This CDR3 spans 13 amino acids. Per germline, CDR1 LNHDA and CDR2 SQIVND (reference sequence). V lost 5 bases, J lost 7 bases, and 12 bases lay in between. The table came from immunoSEQ multiplex PCR; TCRdb's copy has only in-frame clones and leaves some out. This table has 40,000 or so clones, approximately 92% appearing once. Findings of the study overall: Among the lowest levels of clonal expansion were found in partial responders at 0.1-3.0 mg/kg. CD8+ T cells (on average) carried more expanded clones than CD4+ T cells.

Patients were excluded for autoimmune disease history or systemic immunosuppression. The chain employs TRBV19 and TRBJ2-1, with D perhaps TRBD2 (5 bases). The TCR originated in an adult with an advanced solid tumor such as melanoma, head and neck, liver or kidney cancer. This sample comprised CD4+ or CD8+ T cells sorted from blood, obtained in a trial of the OX40 agonist ivuxolimab. The chain's CDR3 is CASSPSYRNEQFF. The CDR3 bases are TGTGCCAGTAGTCCTAGCTACCGTAATGAGCAGTTCTTC. The full variable domain, with the rest looked up from reference TRBV19 and TRBJ2-1, is DGGITQSPKYLFRKEGQNVTLSCEQNLNHDAMYWYRQDPGQGLRLIYYSQIVNDFQKGDIAEGYSVSREKKESFPLTVTSAQKNPTAFYLCASSPSYRNEQFFGPGTRLTVL.